This T cell receptor (beta chain) appears in the sequencing data of a study of radiation and T cells in renal cell carcinoma. Study background: Nephrectomy followed 15 Gy stereotactic body radiation by 4 weeks. Overall study findings and caveats: Pretreatment tumor biopsies were lacking, so baseline clonotypes are unknown. From baseline, blood top tumor clonotypes peaked at 2 weeks post-radiation.

Concerning this clone itself: Its antigen is still unknown.

The table came from immunoSEQ multiplex PCR; TCRdb's copy has only in-frame clones and leaves some out. The repertoire holds just over 150,000 clones, with about nine tenths as singletons. Time point given: blood 2 weeks post-SBRT. Treatment specified: 15 Gy SBRT to primary tumor, nephrectomy 4 weeks later. After SBRT, blood was collected at 2 and 4 weeks, plus baseline. CDR3 size: 13 residues. Germline values: CDR1 SGHAT, CDR2 FQDESV (reference sequence). The V and J ends lost 5 bases and 0 bases respectively, with 4 bases between them. The chain couples TRBV11-1 to TRBJ2-2, with D uncertain. The sequencing used blood, collected from a patient whose treatment included radiotherapy and nephrectomy. The sequence was collected from a woman aged 50 to 60 with renal cell carcinoma. Here the CDR3 DNA reads TGTGCCAGCAGCGGGACGAACACCGGGGAGCTGTTTTTT. It encodes CASSGTNTGELFF.